This TCR beta chain was sequenced during a study of cytomegalovirus exposure and HLA in healthy donors. Notes on the study in general: A few of the chains that were CMV-associated were confirmed in vitro to be specific for CMV antigens. In presence/absence analyses, roughly uniform sequencing depth across donors was assumed. Links to common viral pathogens appeared, in a later analysis, for several of the most significant clusters. Reports described diagnosis of cytomegalovirus status by the classifier as highly specific and sensitive.

The study ran its PCR with 60 Vbeta and 13 Jbeta primers. The assay was immunoSEQ multiplex PCR, and TCRdb's table has in-frame clones only and misses some. The repertoire consists of under 150,000 clones, with about 84% occurring once and the leading ten covering roughly 5.6%. This clone was found a few times. Its target is unknown. The origin of this receptor is a woman in her forties in good health and CMV-seropositive. The sample taken for sequencing was PBMCs.

The CDR3 DNA reads as TGTGCCAGCAGCGTAGGGCTAGCGGGAGAGGTTGAGCAGTTCTTC. Its protein product is CASSVGLAGEVEQFF. The rearrangement joins TRBV9 to TRBJ2-1; 10 nucleotides align to TRBD2. Germline V gene lookup returns CDR1 SGDLS and CDR2 YYNGEE. V gave up 0 bases and J gave up 9 bases; unmatched junction bases: 6. CDR3 length: 15 amino acids.